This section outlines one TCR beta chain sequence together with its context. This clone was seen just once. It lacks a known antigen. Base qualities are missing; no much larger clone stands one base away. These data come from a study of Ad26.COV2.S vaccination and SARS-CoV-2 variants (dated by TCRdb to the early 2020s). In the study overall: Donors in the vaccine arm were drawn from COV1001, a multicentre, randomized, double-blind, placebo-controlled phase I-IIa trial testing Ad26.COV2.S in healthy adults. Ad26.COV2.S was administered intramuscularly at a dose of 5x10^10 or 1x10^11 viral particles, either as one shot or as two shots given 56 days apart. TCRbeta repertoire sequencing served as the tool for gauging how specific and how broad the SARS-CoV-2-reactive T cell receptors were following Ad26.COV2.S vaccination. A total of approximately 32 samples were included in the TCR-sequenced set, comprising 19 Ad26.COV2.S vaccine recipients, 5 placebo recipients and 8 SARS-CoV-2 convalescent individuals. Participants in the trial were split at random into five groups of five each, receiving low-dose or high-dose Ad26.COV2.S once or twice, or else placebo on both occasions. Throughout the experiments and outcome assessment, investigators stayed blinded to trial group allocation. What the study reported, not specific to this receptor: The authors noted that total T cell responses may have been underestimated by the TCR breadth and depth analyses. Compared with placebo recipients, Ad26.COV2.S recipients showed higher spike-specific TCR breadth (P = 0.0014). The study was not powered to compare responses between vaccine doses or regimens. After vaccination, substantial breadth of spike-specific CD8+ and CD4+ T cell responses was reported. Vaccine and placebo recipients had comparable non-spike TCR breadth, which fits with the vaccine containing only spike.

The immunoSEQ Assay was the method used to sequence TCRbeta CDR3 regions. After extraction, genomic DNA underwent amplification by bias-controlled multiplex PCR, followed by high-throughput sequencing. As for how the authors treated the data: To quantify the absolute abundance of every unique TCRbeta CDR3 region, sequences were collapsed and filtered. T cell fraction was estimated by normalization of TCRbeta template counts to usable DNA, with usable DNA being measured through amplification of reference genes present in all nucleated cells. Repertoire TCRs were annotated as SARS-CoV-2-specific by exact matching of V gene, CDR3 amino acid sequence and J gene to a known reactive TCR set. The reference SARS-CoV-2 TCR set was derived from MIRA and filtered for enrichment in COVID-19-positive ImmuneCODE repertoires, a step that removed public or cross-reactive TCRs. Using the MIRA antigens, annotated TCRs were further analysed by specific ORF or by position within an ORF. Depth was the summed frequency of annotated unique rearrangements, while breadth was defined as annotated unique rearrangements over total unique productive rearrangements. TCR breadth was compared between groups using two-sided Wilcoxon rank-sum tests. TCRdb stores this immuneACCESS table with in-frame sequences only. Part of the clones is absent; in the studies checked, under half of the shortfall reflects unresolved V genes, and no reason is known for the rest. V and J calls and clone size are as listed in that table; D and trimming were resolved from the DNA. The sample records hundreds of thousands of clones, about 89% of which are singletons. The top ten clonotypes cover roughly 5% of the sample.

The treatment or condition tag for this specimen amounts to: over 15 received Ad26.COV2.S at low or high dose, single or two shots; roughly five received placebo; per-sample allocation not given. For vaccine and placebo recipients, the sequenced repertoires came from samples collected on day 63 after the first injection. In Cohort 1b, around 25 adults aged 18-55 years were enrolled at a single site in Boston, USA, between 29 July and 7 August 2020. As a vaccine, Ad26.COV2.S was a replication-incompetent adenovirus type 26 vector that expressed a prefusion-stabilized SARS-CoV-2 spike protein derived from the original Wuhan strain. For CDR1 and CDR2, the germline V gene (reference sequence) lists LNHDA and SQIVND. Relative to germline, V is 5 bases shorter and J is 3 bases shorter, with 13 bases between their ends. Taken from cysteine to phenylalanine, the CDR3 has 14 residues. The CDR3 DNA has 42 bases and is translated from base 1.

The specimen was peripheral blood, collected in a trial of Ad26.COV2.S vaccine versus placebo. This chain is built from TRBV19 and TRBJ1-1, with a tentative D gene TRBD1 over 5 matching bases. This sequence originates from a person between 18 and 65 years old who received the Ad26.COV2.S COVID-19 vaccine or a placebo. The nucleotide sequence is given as TGTGCCAGTAGTGGTTCGGTAGGGGACACTGAAGCTTTCTTT. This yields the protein CASSGSVGDTEAFF.